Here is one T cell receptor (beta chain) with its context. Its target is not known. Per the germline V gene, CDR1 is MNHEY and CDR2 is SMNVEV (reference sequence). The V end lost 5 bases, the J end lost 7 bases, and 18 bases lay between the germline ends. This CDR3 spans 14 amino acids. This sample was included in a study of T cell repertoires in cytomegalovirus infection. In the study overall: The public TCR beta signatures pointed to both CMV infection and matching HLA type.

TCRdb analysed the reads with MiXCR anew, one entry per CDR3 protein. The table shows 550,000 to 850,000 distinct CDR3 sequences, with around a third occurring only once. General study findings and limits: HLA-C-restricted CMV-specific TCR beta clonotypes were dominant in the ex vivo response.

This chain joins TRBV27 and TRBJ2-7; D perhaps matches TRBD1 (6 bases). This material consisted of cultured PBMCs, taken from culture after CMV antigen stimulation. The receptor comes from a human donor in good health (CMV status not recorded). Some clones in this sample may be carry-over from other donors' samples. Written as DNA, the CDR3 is TGTGCCAGCAGTGCCCGCCCGACAGGCCGGGAGCAGTACTTC. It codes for CASSARPTGREQYF.